This T cell receptor (beta chain) was sequenced for a study of chemoradiotherapy in HPV16-positive cancers. Study-level background: A couple of HPV16-positive patients' cells yielded candidate HPV-specific clones and common motifs.

A note on this clone: Its antigen is as yet unknown.

TCRdb keeps only in-frame clones here, not all; method: immunoSEQ multiplex PCR. The sample carries about 5,400 clones, 55% to 75% recorded once. The study, taken as a whole, reports: HPV-specific T cells were functionally defined from only two HPV16-positive patients. Candidate HPV-specific clones and E7-related TCR motifs grew in tumor during treatment.

The material sequenced was tumor tissue, taken from a patient who underwent chemoradiotherapy. The origin of this receptor is a human donor with HPV-associated anogenital cancer.

The CDR3 DNA follows: TGCGCCAGCAGTGAGTCGTCCCGGGGAGAGCAGTACTTC. It yields the protein CASSESSRGEQYF. The rearrangement joins TRBV10-1 to TRBJ2-7; TRBD2 is a possible D gene (5 bases). This CDR3 comprises 13 residues. The V end was cut by 0 bases, the J end by 7 bases, with 10 bases between. The V gene's germline CDR1 is WNHNN and CDR2 SYGVQD (reference sequence).